A selection of T cell receptor beta chains follows, all from one sample in a study of CD8+ T cells in alopecia areata. Measured with immunoSEQ multiplex PCR; TCRdb has only the in-frame clones, and not every one. The table shows around 19,000 clones, with just under 60% occurring only once. Source: skin, taken at week 4, from a patient treated with tofacitinib. The receptors here all came from a human donor with alopecia areata. Both conserved end residues are part of each CDR3. The order of the fields is J gene, V gene, clone size, D gene, CDR3 DNA, CDR3 protein. The D gene is left open where the match is weak. Where a row states a size, it is once, few, many or the class of an expanded clone; other rows omit it.

TRBJ1-2 TRBV6-4 once TRBD1 TGTGCCAGCAGAGCTGGGACAGATGGTGGTGGCTACACCTTC CASRAGTDGGGYTF
TRBJ2-7 TRBV25-1 NA TRBD1 TGTGCCAGCAGTGAAGTTGGGACAGGGACCTACGAGCAGTACTTC CASSEVGTGTYEQYF
TRBJ1-1 TRBV2 NA NA TGTGCCAGCAGCCTGGACCCGAACACTGAAGCTTTCTTT CASSLDPNTEAFF
TRBJ1-3 TRBV7-9 NA NA TGTGCCAGCAGCTTTTTTGGAAACACCATATATTTT CASSFFGNTIYF
TRBJ1-5 TRBV5-4 once TRBD1 TGTGCCAGCAGCAGCGGGACAGGCCTCAATCAGCCCCAGCATTTT CASSSGTGLNQPQHF
TRBJ2-7 TRBV6-6 once NA TGTGCCAGCAGCTTGGGAGTCGGCGAGCAGTACTTC CASSLGVGEQYF
TRBJ2-2 TRBV30 few TRBD1 TGTGCCTGGAAGGAGACAGGGGGTATCGGGGAGCTGTTTTTT CAWKETGGIGELFF
TRBJ2-5 TRBV2 NA TRBD2 TGTGCCAGCACTACCCTTAGCGGGGGAGAGACCCAGTACTTC CASTTLSGGETQYF
TRBJ2-7 TRBV29-1 NA TRBD2 TGCAGCGCTGTTCTAGCGGGGGGCTACGAGCAGTACTTC CSAVLAGGYEQYF
TRBJ1-1 TRBV29-1 NA TRBD1 TGCAGCGCCCGGACAGGGCGGAACACTGAAGCTTTCTTT CSARTGRNTEAFF
TRBJ2-7 TRBV7-8 NA NA TGTGCCAGCAGCCCTGGTAGCAACGTCTACGAGCAGTACTTC CASSPGSNVYEQYF
TRBJ1-1 TRBV6-6 large NA TGTGCCAGCAGAACACCGAACACTGAAGCTTTCTTT CASRTPNTEAFF
TRBJ1-3 TRBV19 NA NA TGTGCCAGTGCACGGACTACTGACTCTGGAAACACCATATATTTT CASARTTDSGNTIYF
TRBJ2-3 TRBV2 NA NA TGTGCCAGCAGTCCGGAATGGGCTACCACAGATACGCAGTATTTT CASSPEWATTDTQYF
TRBJ2-3 TRBV29-1 NA TRBD1 TGCAGCGTTGAGGACAGGATAGGGACAGATACGCAGTATTTT CSVEDRIGTDTQYF
TRBJ2-2 TRBV7-2 NA NA TGTGCCAGCAGCTTCGACGGGACACTGAACACCGGGGAGCTGTTTTTT CASSFDGTLNTGELFF
TRBJ2-7 TRBV27 large TRBD1 TGTGCCAGCAGAATTACCGGGACAGGGCTCTACGAGCAGTACTTC CASRITGTGLYEQYF
TRBJ2-5 TRBV14 NA TRBD1 TGTGCCAGCAGCCACCGGGACAGGGCGGCCCAGTACTTC CASSHRDRAAQYF
TRBJ1-5 TRBV6-1 NA NA TGTGCCAGCAGTTTAGTAATTAGGGCAAGTCAGCCCCAGCATTTT CASSLVIRASQPQHF
TRBJ2-2 TRBV9 NA NA TGTGCCAGCAGCCCAACAACGAACACCGGGGAGCTGTTTTTT CASSPTTNTGELFF
TRBJ1-2 TRBV4-2 NA NA TGTGCCAGCAGCTCCCCAGGCGGCCATGGTAGCTACACCTTC CASSSPGGHGSYTF
TRBJ1-5 TRBV2 NA TRBD1 TGTGCCAGCAGACCAAGTGGACAGGGGAATCAGCCCCAGCATTTT CASRPSGQGNQPQHF
TRBJ1-2 TRBV2 NA NA TGTGCCAGCGGTAGTGACTATGGCTACACCTTC CASGSDYGYTF
TRBJ2-5 TRBV5-1 NA NA TGCGCCAGCAGCTTGCGGGGGGCCGACGAGACCCAGTACTTC CASSLRGADETQYF
TRBJ1-2 TRBV19 NA NA TGTGCCAGTAGTGGTTTAAGCTCAACTAACTATGGCTACACCTTC CASSGLSSTNYGYTF
TRBJ1-1 TRBV5-1 once NA TGCGCCAGCAGCTTAGGAGAGAACACTGAAGCTTTCTTT CASSLGENTEAFF
TRBJ1-3 TRBV18 NA NA TGTGCCAGCTCAAGGTCAGACTCTGGAAACACCATATATTTT CASSRSDSGNTIYF
TRBJ2-1 TRBV27 NA TRBD1 TGTGCCAGCAGTACCGGACAGGGACCTTATGAGCAGTTCTTC CASSTGQGPYEQFF
TRBJ2-5 TRBV2 NA NA TGTGCCAGCAGTGAACCAAGGGGGGTCGGGGAGACCCAGTACTTC CASSEPRGVGETQYF
TRBJ2-7 TRBV5-1 NA TRBD1 TGCGCCAGCAGCTCGAGACAGGGCCTCTCCTACGAGCAGTACTTC CASSSRQGLSYEQYF
TRBJ1-5 TRBV4-1 NA NA TGCGCCAGCAGCCAAGTCCAGGGTAGCAATCAGCCCCAGCATTTT CASSQVQGSNQPQHF
TRBJ1-2 TRBV7-9 NA NA TGTGCCAGCAGCTTAGCGGAAAAAACAGGGCGTACCTATGGCTACACCTTC CASSLAEKTGRTYGYTF
TRBJ1-1 TRBV7-9 few NA TGTGCCAGCAGCGAACAGGGAGGAGCTGAAGCTTTCTTT CASSEQGGAEAFF
TRBJ2-3 TRBV6-5 few NA TGTGCCAGCAGTTACCTCAACAGCTTAGGGACAGATACGCAGTATTTT CASSYLNSLGTDTQYF
TRBJ2-3 TRBV4-1 NA TRBD1 TGCGCCAGCAGCCAAGGACGATACAGGGGGCGCGGGGTAGATACGCAGTATTTT CASSQGRYRGRGVDTQYF
TRBJ2-7 TRBV4-1 NA NA TGCGCCAGCAGCCAAGACGCAACAGCCACCTACGAGCAGTACTTC CASSQDATATYEQYF
TRBJ2-5 TRBV5-4 medium-sized TRBD2 TGTGCCAGCAGCTTGGGCGGGGGGGCTGGAGAGACCCAGTACTTC CASSLGGGAGETQYF
TRBJ2-4 TRBV2 NA TRBD1 TGTGCCAGCGGTGGACAGGGGGCGGCCAAAAACATTCAGTACTTC CASGGQGAAKNIQYF
TRBJ1-1 TRBV4-1 NA NA TGCGCCAGCAGCCATTCTAAGGTGACAGGCCCGAACACTGAAGCTTTCTTT CASSHSKVTGPNTEAFF
TRBJ1-6 TRBV5-1 NA NA TGCGCCAGCAGCTTACTTCCTCGGGACAATTCACCCCTCCACTTT CASSLLPRDNSPLHF
TRBJ1-4 TRBV7-9 NA NA TGTGCCAGCAGCTTCCGGAGGGCCTACGACGATCGGGATGAAAAACTGTTTTTT CASSFRRAYDDRDEKLFF
TRBJ1-2 TRBV5-1 NA NA TGCGCCAGCAGTCCCGGGACAAACTATGGCTACACCTTC CASSPGTNYGYTF
TRBJ1-1 TRBV19 NA NA TGTGCCAGTAAACAGGATCCATACACTGAAGCTTTCTTT CASKQDPYTEAFF
TRBJ2-3 TRBV5-4 NA NA TGTGCCAGCAGCCCACGCCCCTATGAGGGCACAGATACGCAGTATTTT CASSPRPYEGTDTQYF